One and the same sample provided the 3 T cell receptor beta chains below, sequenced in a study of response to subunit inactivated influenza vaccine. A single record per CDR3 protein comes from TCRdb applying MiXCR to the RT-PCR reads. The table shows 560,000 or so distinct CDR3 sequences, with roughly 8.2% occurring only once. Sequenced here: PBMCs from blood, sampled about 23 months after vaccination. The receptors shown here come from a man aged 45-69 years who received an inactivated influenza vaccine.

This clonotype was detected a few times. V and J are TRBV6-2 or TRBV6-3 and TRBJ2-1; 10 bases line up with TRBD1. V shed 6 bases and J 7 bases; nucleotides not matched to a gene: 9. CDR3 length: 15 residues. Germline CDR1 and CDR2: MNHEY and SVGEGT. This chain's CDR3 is CASRETGGALNEQFF. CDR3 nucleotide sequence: TGTGCCAGCAGGGAGACAGGGGGCGCCCTGAATGAGCAGTTCTTC.

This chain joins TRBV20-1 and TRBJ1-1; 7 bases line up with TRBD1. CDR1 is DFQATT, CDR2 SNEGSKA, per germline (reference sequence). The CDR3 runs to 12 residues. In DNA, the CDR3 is TGCAGGGGCGACAGGGTTGGGACTGAAGCTTTCTTT. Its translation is CRGDRVGTEAFF.

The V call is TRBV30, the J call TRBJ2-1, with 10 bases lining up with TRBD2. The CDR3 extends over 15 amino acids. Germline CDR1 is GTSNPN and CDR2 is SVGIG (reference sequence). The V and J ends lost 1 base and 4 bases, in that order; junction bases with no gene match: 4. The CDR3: CAWSGGSGRYNEQFF. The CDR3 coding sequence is TGTGCCTGGAGTGGGGGTAGCGGGAGGTACAATGAGCAGTTCTTC.